Listed here is a single T cell receptor beta chain. This sample is drawn from a study of shared clonotypes between healthy human individuals. The germline V gene encodes CDR1 SGHTA and CDR2 FQGTGA. V lost 2 bases, J lost 6 bases, and 5 bases lay in between. The CDR3 extends over 12 amino acids. The unsorted PBMC replicate PCRs were performed with about 0.3 ug DNA, around 32,000 T cell genomes. Libraries were prepared by immunoSEQ multiplex PCR; TCRdb keeps only in-frame clonotypes and omits some of them. Here the sample spans fewer than 600,000 clones, 70% to 80% being singletons. Healthy HIV-negative adults with no recent acute infections or vaccinations were recruited as donors.

The receptor was derived from a woman between 40 and 50 years old in good health. Some clones in this sample may be carry-over from other donors' samples. Sequenced: PBMCs. The genes are TRBV7-3 and TRBJ2-1; D is uncertain. Here the CDR3 reads CASSLGVNEQFF. The CDR3 nucleotides read TGTGCCAGCAGCTTAGGGGTCAATGAGCAGTTCTTC.